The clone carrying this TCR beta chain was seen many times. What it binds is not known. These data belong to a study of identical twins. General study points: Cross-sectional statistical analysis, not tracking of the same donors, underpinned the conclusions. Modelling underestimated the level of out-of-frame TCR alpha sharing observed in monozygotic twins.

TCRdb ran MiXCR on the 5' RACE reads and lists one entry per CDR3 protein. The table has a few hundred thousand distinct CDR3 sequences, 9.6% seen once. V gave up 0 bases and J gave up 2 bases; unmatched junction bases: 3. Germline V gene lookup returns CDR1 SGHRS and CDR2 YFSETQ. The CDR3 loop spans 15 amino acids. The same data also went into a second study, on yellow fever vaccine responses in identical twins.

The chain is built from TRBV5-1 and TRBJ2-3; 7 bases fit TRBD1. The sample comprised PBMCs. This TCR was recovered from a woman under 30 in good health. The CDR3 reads CASSLAGTDTDTQYF. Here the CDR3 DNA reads TGCGCCAGCAGCTTGGCCGGGACAGACACAGATACGCAGTATTTT.